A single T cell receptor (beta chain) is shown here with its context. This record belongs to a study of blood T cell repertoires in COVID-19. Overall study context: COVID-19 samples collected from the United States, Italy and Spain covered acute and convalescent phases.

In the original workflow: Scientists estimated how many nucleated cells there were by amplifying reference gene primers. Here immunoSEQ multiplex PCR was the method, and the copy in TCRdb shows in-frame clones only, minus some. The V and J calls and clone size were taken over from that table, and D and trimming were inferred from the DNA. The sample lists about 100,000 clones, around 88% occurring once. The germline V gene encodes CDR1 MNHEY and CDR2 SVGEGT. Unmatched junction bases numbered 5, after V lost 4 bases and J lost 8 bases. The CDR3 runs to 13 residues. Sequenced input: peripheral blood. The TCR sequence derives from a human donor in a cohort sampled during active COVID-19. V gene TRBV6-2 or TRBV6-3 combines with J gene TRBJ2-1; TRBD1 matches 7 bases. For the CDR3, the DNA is TGTGCCAGCAGTTTAACCGACAGGGATGAGCAGTTCTTC. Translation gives CASSLTDRDEQFF.